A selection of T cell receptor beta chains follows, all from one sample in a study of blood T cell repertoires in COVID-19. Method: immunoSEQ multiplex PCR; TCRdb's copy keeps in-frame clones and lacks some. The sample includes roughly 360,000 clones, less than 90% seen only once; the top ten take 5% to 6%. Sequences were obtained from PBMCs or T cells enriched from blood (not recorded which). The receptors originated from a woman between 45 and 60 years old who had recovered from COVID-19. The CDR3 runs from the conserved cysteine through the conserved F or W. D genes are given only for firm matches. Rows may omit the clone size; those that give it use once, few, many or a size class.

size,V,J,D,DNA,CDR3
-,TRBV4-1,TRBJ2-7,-,TGCGCCAGCAGCCAAGAGGGGCGAAGGAGCTCCTACGAGCAGTACTTC,CASSQEGRRSSYEQYF
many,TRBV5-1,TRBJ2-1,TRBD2,TGCGCCAGCAGCTGGCGGACTAGCGGGGGGGCGAGCTCCTACAATGAGCAGTTCTTC,CASSWRTSGGASSYNEQFF
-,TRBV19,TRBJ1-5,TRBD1,TGTGCCAGTAGGGGGACAGGGGGAGGTTTAGGGCTACAGCCCCAGCATTTT,CASRGTGGGLGLQPQHF
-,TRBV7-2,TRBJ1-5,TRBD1,TGTGCCAGCAGCTTCACCGGGACAGGGATTCGGGGTAGCAATCAGCCCCAGCATTTT,CASSFTGTGIRGSNQPQHF
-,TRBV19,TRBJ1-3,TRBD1,TGTGCCAGTAGTCTAAGCCCGGGACAGCTCGTCTCTGGAAACACCATATATTTT,CASSLSPGQLVSGNTIYF
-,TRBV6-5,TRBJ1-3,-,TGTGCCAGCAGCCCGGGGGGAAGCTCTGGAAACACCATATATTTT,CASSPGGSSGNTIYF
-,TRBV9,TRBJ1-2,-,TGTGCCAGCAGCGTAGGGACAGACTATGGCTACACCTTC,CASSVGTDYGYTF
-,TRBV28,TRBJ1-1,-,TGTGCCAGCAGTTCTAACCCCCGGGTTACGAACACTGAAGCTTTCTTT,CASSSNPRVTNTEAFF
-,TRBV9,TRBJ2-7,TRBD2,TGTGCCAGCAGCGTGGCGGGGGGTGGCGACGAGCAGTACTTC,CASSVAGGGDEQYF
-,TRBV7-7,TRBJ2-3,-,TGTGCTAGCAGCTTAGGCTCAGGGATTGACACAGATACGCAGTATTTT,CASSLGSGIDTDTQYF
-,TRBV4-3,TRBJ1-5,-,TGCGCCAGCAGCCAAGGACTTAGCAATCAGCCCCAGCATTTT,CASSQGLSNQPQHF